This TCR beta chain derives from a study of shared clonotypes between healthy human individuals. Study-wide context: Each donor's CD4 naive and CD4 memory cells filled three plates apiece, CD8 naive two, and CD8 memory one. Findings and limits, study-wide: The authors expected sequencing depth to affect clonotype sharing among donors.

Turning to this clone: Its antigen remains unidentified.

V shed 3 bases and J shed 3 bases, with 7 bases lying between them. The CDR3 consists of 13 residues. Per germline, CDR1 SGHRS and CDR2 YFSETQ. Selected positively for CCR7 and CD45RO-negative, naive CD8 cells excluded terminally differentiated effector memory CD45RA+ cells. Donors included only healthy HIV-negative adults lacking recent acute infections or vaccinations. The authors distributed each subset's genomic DNA evenly over several immunoSEQ plates. Profiled with immunoSEQ multiplex PCR; TCRdb holds only in-frame clones, not every one. The sample shows around 2,000,000 clones, roughly 94% of them seen only once.

V usage is TRBV5-1 and J usage is TRBJ1-5, with D possibly TRBD1 on 6 matching bases. Sample: naive CD8+ T cells sorted from blood. The TCR originated in a man aged 18 to 29 in good health. CDR3 residues: CASSWDTNQPQHF. CDR3 bases: TGCGCCAGCAGCTGGGACACCAATCAGCCCCAGCATTTT.